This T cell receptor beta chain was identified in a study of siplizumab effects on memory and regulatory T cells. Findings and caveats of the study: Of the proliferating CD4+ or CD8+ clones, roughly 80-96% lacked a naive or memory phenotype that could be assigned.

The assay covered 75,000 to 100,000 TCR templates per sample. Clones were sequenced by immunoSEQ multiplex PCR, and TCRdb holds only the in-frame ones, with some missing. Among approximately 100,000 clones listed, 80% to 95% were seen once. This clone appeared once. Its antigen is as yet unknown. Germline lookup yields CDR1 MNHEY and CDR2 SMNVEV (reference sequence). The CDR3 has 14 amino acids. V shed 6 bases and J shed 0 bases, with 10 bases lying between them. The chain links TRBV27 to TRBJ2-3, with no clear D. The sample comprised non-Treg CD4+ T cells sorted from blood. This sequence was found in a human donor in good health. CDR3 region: CASRVGFSTDTQYF. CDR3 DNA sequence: TGTGCCAGCAGAGTAGGGTTTAGCACAGATACGCAGTATTTT.